These 24 T cell receptor beta chains share one sample of origin, sequenced in a study of blood T cell repertoires in COVID-19. Clones were sequenced by immunoSEQ multiplex PCR, and TCRdb holds only the in-frame ones, with some missing. This table has about 61,000 clones, 90% to 95% appearing once. Sequenced input: peripheral blood. These receptor sequences come from a human donor in a cohort sampled during active COVID-19.

The V call is TRBV4-1, the J call TRBJ2-5; maybe TRBD2 (6 bases). CDR3 length: 17 residues. Germline V gene lookup returns CDR1 MGHRA and CDR2 YSYEKL. V was pared by 0 bases and J by 0 bases, with 14 bases between. DNA for the CDR3: TGCGCCAGCAGCCAAGAGGTGTGGGGGAGGAACCAAGAGACCCAGTACTTC. Translation gives CASSQEVWGRNQETQYF.

This clone was detected once. V and J are TRBV11-1 and TRBJ1-1; 7 bases line up with TRBD1. Germline CDR1 reads SGHAT; CDR2 reads FQDESV (reference sequence). V was clipped by 1 base and J by 1 base; unmatched bases: 6. This CDR3 comprises 16 residues. The CDR3 loop reads CASSLDLGTENTEAFF. CDR3 sequence (DNA): TGTGCCAGCAGCTTAGACCTGGGGACAGAGAACACTGAAGCTTTCTTT.

The gene calls are TRBV25-1 and TRBJ2-7, with D possibly matching TRBD2 (6 bases). V gave up 4 bases and J gave up 2 bases, with 12 bases separating them. CDR3 length equals 14 residues. The germline gives CDR1 MGHDK, CDR2 SYGVNS. CDR3 sequence (DNA): TGTGCCAGCAGTGGTTCGGGGGTACCCTACGAGCAGTACTTC. Its protein is CASSGSGVPYEQYF.

The gene calls are TRBV30 and TRBJ2-3, with 7 bases aligning to TRBD2. CDR1 is GTSNPN, CDR2 SVGIG, per germline (reference sequence). This CDR3 is 13 amino acids long. The junction had 5 bases not matched to a gene; V was cut back by 1 base and J by 7 bases. CDR3 DNA sequence: TGTGCCTGGAGTGGCACTAGCGCGAATACGCAGTATTTT. Translation gives CAWSGTSANTQYF.

The chain is built from TRBV2 and TRBJ2-1, with 7 bases lining up with TRBD2. This CDR3 is 11 amino acids long. CDR1 is SNHLY, CDR2 FYNNEI, per germline. Trimming removed 6 bases from V and 13 bases from J; junction bases left unmatched: 6. DNA of the CDR3: TGTGCCAGCAGACTAGCGAACATACAGTTCTTC. Translating gives CASRLANIQFF.

The rearrangement joins TRBV9 to TRBJ2-1, with TRBD2 matching over 8 bases. J was trimmed by 2 bases and V by 4 bases; bases with no gene match: 8. This CDR3 has 16 amino acids. Germline CDR1 is SGDLS and CDR2 is YYNGEE. This chain's CDR3 is CASSQVAGSPYNEQFF. In DNA form, the CDR3 reads TGTGCCAGCAGCCAAGTAGCGGGAAGTCCCTACAATGAGCAGTTCTTC.

This clone occurred a few times. The rearrangement joins TRBV4-3 to TRBJ2-3; D is possibly TRBD2 (5 bases). The CDR3 contains 16 residues. The V gene lost 0 bases and the J gene lost 2 bases, with 12 bases spanning the gap. Germline values: CDR1 LGHNA, CDR2 YSLEER. CDR3 amino acids: CASSQESSTNTDTQYF. The CDR3 region has the DNA TGCGCCAGCAGCCAAGAATCTAGCACCAACACAGATACGCAGTATTTT.

The V and J genes are TRBV29-1 and TRBJ2-5; weak D call: TRBD2 (5 bases). Trimming took off 7 bases at V and 5 bases at J, with 11 bases between the two ends. This CDR3 comprises 11 residues. Germline CDR1 SQVTM, CDR2 ANQGSEA. The CDR3 coding sequence is TGCAGCGCTCGGGGAGTTGAGACCCAGTACTTC. This sequence encodes CSARGVETQYF.

The genes are TRBV7-8 and TRBJ1-4, with 10 positions matching TRBD1. The J segment lost 8 bases and the V segment lost 4 bases, leaving 7 bases of the junction unmatched. The V gene's germline CDR1 is SGHVS and CDR2 FQNEAQ. CDR3 size: 15 residues. The CDR3 DNA is TGTGCCAGCAGCTCCACCCCGGGACAGGGGGAAAAACTGTTTTTT. Amino acids: CASSSTPGQGEKLFF.

This chain links TRBV2 with TRBJ2-7; TRBD2 agrees at 11 bases. The CDR3 extends over 15 amino acids. Germline V gene data show CDR1 as SNHLY and CDR2 as FYNNEI. The V gene end was trimmed by 6 bases and the J gene end by 7 bases; junction bases not matched to a gene: 11. CDR3 in DNA: TGTGCCAGCAGGCCAAGAAGCCTAGCGGGAGGTGAGCAGTACTTC. Its translation is CASRPRSLAGGEQYF.

The chain is built from TRBV5-1 and TRBJ2-3; 7 bases line up with TRBD2. V trimming: 6 bases; J trimming: 6 bases; junction bases outside the gene matches: 7. Per germline, CDR1 SGHRS and CDR2 YFSETQ. The CDR3 consists of 13 residues. CDR3 residues: CASKTGTTDTQYF. CDR3 DNA sequence: TGCGCCAGCAAGACCGGGACTACGGATACGCAGTATTTT.

The chain links TRBV19 to TRBJ1-1, with 7 bases aligning to TRBD1. This CDR3 contains 17 residues. The V and J ends lost 5 bases and 3 bases, in that order; junction bases with no gene match: 15. Germline V lookup: CDR1 LNHDA, CDR2 SQIVND (reference sequence). CDR3 DNA sequence: TGTGCCAGTAGTCTGAGGGTCATGACAGGGAAGGACACTGAAGCTTTCTTT. As protein: CASSLRVMTGKDTEAFF.

The count of this clone is one. This chain joins TRBV30 and TRBJ1-1; 8 bases align to TRBD1. J lost 1 base, V lost 2 bases, and 3 bases had no gene match. Germline V gene lookup returns CDR1 GTSNPN and CDR2 SVGIG (reference sequence). The CDR3 is 14 amino acids. The CDR3 DNA reads as TGTGCCTGGAGTATCGGACAGGGGAACACTGAAGCTTTCTTT. The encoded protein is CAWSIGQGNTEAFF.

This clone has a single count. The chain couples TRBV18 to TRBJ1-5; 10 nucleotides agree with TRBD1. Germline CDR1 reads KGHSH; CDR2 reads LQKENI. The V and J ends lost 4 bases and 5 bases, in that order; junction bases with no gene match: 5. The CDR3 is 15 amino acids. This CDR3 is CASSLRQGADQPQHF. Written as DNA, the CDR3 is TGTGCCAGCTCACTGAGACAGGGGGCGGATCAGCCCCAGCATTTT.

The V and J genes are TRBV6-4 and TRBJ1-5, with 10 bases lining up with TRBD1. Germline V gives CDR1 MRHNA, CDR2 SNTAGT. This CDR3 spans 19 amino acids. The J segment lost 2 bases and the V segment lost 5 bases, leaving 15 bases of the junction unmatched. The CDR3 nucleotides read TGTGCCAGCAGTTCTAAACTGGGACAGGGGAATAAAGGCAATCAGCCCCAGCATTTT. Amino acids: CASSSKLGQGNKGNQPQHF.

J is TRBJ2-5 and V is TRBV28; 11 positions agree with TRBD1. This CDR3 contains 16 residues. The junction had 8 bases not matched to a gene; V was cut back by 5 bases and J by 3 bases. CDR1 is MDHEN, CDR2 SYDVKM, per germline. The CDR3 is CASSPGQGAGEETQYF. The DNA of the CDR3 is TGTGCCAGCAGTCCTGGACAGGGGGCAGGAGAAGAGACCCAGTACTTC.

The count of this clone is one. V and J are TRBV12-3 or TRBV12-4 and TRBJ1-4, with unresolved D. This CDR3 contains 12 residues. V lost 3 bases and J 8 bases, leaving 7 bases between the germline ends. CDR3 region: CASSFGGEKLFF. The DNA of the CDR3 is TGTGCCAGCAGTTTCGGAGGGGAAAAACTGTTTTTT.

This clone was recorded only once. The chain links TRBV2 to TRBJ1-5; 7 bases are a match to TRBD1. The junction had 9 bases not matched to a gene; V was cut back by 9 bases and J by 4 bases. CDR1 and CDR2 from the germline V gene are SNHLY and FYNNEI. This CDR3 contains 14 residues. CDR3 bases: TGTGCCAGTAAGAGGGACAGCCCGAATCAGCCCCAGCATTTT. Translated: CASKRDSPNQPQHF.

V and J are TRBV3-1 (or the pseudogene TRBV3-2) and TRBJ1-3; D not resolved. Germline V gene sequence: CDR1 LGHDT, CDR2 YNNKEL (reference sequence). Trimming left V 4 bases short and J 5 bases short, with 12 bases between. CDR3 size: 14 residues. The CDR3 sequence: CASSLRGLRNTIYF. CDR3 nucleotides: TGTGCCAGCAGCCTCCGCGGTCTGAGAAACACCATATATTTT.

V usage is TRBV7-2 and J usage is TRBJ1-1; D gene unclear. The ends were cut back, 3 bases at V and 0 bases at J, with 5 bases in the middle. CDR1 and CDR2 from the germline V gene are SGHTA and FQGNSA. CDR3 size: 13 residues. The CDR3 nucleotides are TGTGCCAGCAGCTTTTCTATGAACACTGAAGCTTTCTTT. This gives the protein CASSFSMNTEAFF.

The rearrangement uses TRBV30 and TRBJ2-3; 12 bases are a match to TRBD2. CDR3 size: 15 residues. Germline V gene sequence: CDR1 GTSNPN, CDR2 SVGIG (reference sequence). V lost 4 bases and J lost 2; bases outside the gene matches: 4. The DNA for the CDR3 is TGTGCCTGGAACGGACTAGCGGGGTCCACAGATACGCAGTATTTT. Protein product: CAWNGLAGSTDTQYF.

The chain has TRBV28 and TRBJ2-7; no clear D. The V end was cut by 1 base, the J end by 6 bases, with 13 bases between. This CDR3 is built from 14 residues. CDR1 and CDR2 (germline): MDHEN, SYDVKM. CDR3 nucleotides: TGTGCCAGCAGTTTATTGACAACCCAGCCCGAGCAGTACTTC. Its protein is CASSLLTTQPEQYF.

V and J are TRBV2 and TRBJ2-5; 7 positions agree with TRBD2. After removal of 7 bases from V and 13 bases from J, the junction contained 9 bases not matched to a gene. CDR3 length: 11 amino acids. The V gene's germline CDR1 is SNHLY and CDR2 FYNNEI. The CDR3 loop reads CASTLSGVPYF. CDR3 DNA: TGTGCCAGCACCTTAAGCGGGGTCCCGTACTTC. Full variable domain (missing parts from reference TRBV2 and TRBJ2-5): EPEVTQTPSHQVTQMGQEVILRCVPISNHLYFYWYRQILGQKVEFLVSFYNNEISEKSEIFDDQFSVERPDGSNFTLKIRSTKLEDSAMYFCASTLSGVPYFGPGTRLLVL.

The chain's CDR3 is CASSLGLAGGYEQYF. The CDR3 nucleotides read TGTGCCAGCAGCTTGGGGCTAGCGGGGGGGTACGAGCAGTACTTC. This chain joins TRBV5-4 and TRBJ2-7; 12 bases line up with TRBD2. The ends lost 0 bases at V and 4 bases at J; junction bases unmatched: 2. CDR1 is SGHNT, CDR2 YYREEE, per germline (reference sequence). The CDR3 covers 15 residues.